The rows below give T cell receptor beta chains drawn from one sample of a study of T cell changes during pregnancy in multiple sclerosis. Some clones are missing from TCRdb's copy, which holds only in-frame ones; the method was immunoSEQ multiplex PCR. The profile shows some 130,000 clones, roughly 97% of them singletons. Sequenced here: peripheral blood, sampled after pregnancy. The receptor set was obtained from a female donor with multiple sclerosis, enrolled in a pregnancy study. CDR3s include the opening cysteine and the closing phenylalanine or tryptophan. D genes are given only for firm matches. Size values are once, few and many counts, or a class for expanded clones, and some rows have none.

J	length	V	D	size	DNA	CDR3
TRBJ2-7	15	TRBV6-5	.	.	TGTGCCAGCAGCCTAACCCAGGCCAAAACCTACGAGCAGTACTTC	CASSLTQAKTYEQYF
TRBJ2-3	18	TRBV9	TRBD2	.	TGTGCCAGCAGCGTAGCTCCCGGGACTAGCGGACTAACAGATACGCAGTATTTT	CASSVAPGTSGLTDTQYF
TRBJ2-5	14	TRBV9	.	.	TGTGCCAGCAGCGTACAGGACGGGAAAGAGACCCAGTACTTC	CASSVQDGKETQYF
TRBJ2-2	13	TRBV7-3	.	.	TGTGCCAGCAGTCTGTCGAACACCGGGGAGCTGTTTTTT	CASSLSNTGELFF
TRBJ2-3	12	TRBV7-2	.	once	TGTGCCAGCAGCTTCAACACAGATACGCAGTATTTT	CASSFNTDTQYF
TRBJ2-3	21	TRBV19	TRBD1	.	TGTGCCAGTAGCACCCCCGGAGGGCAGGGGGCTGGGTTAGCGAGTACAGATACGCAGTATTTT	CASSTPGGQGAGLASTDTQYF
TRBJ1-2	13	TRBV30	.	.	TGTGCCTGGATGCTGGCTTCTAACTATGGCTACACCTTC	CAWMLASNYGYTF
TRBJ2-1	16	TRBV10-3	TRBD2	few	TGTGCCATCAGTGGTAGGACTAGCGGGAGGGGTAATGAGCAGTTCTTC	CAISGRTSGRGNEQFF
TRBJ1-3	16	TRBV29-1	.	.	TGCAGCGTTGAAGGGGGAGGGCGTGGATCTGGAAACACCATATATTTT	CSVEGGGRGSGNTIYF
TRBJ2-7	16	TRBV7-3	.	.	TGTGCCAGCAGCTCCAAGCACTCCTCGCCGACCTACGAGCAGTACTTC	CASSSKHSSPTYEQYF
TRBJ2-7	15	TRBV14	.	once	TGTGCCAGCAGCCTCGCCGGGGGACTCCTCATGCAGCAGTACTTC	CASSLAGGLLMQQYF
TRBJ2-1	15	TRBV7-2	.	.	TGTGCCAGCAGCTCCCGACAAGACCCGTCGGATGAGCAGTTCTTC	CASSSRQDPSDEQFF
TRBJ2-5	15	TRBV7-9	TRBD1	.	TGTGCCAGCAGCCCGGGACAGCCAGGTGTAGAGACCCAGTACTTC	CASSPGQPGVETQYF
TRBJ1-4	14	TRBV5-1	.	.	TGCGCCAGCAGCCCGACAGGAGAGTATGAAAAACTGTTTTTT	CASSPTGEYEKLFF
TRBJ2-2	17	TRBV19	.	.	TGTGCCAGTACCCTACAGGGAAGCGGGATGAACACCGGGGAGCTGTTTTTT	CASTLQGSGMNTGELFF
TRBJ2-6	15	TRBV28	TRBD2	.	TGTGCCAGCAGTTTAGGGAGGGCTGGGGCCAACGTCCTGACTTTC	CASSLGRAGANVLTF
TRBJ2-7	18	TRBV2	TRBD1	.	TGTGCCAGCAGTGGAGGTCCCCTAAGTATGGACAGGGGAGGTCGGCAGTACTTC	CASSGGPLSMDRGGRQYF
TRBJ1-3	16	TRBV5-1	.	.	TGCGCCAGCAGCCCCAAACTCCAGGGTTCTGGAAACACCATATATTTT	CASSPKLQGSGNTIYF
TRBJ2-7	13	TRBV30	TRBD1	once	TGTGCCTGGAGTACAAACAGGGGTTACGAGCAGTACTTC	CAWSTNRGYEQYF
TRBJ1-5	15	TRBV7-2	.	once	TGTGCCAGCACCGCTTCGGCAGGGCGAGGACAGCCCCAGCATTTT	CASTASAGRGQPQHF
TRBJ2-1	16	TRBV5-1	TRBD1	.	TGCGCCAGCAGCTTGCTGGGACAGGGAGGAGGCAATGAGCAGTTCTTC	CASSLLGQGGGNEQFF
TRBJ2-5	14	TRBV5-1	.	.	TGCGCCAGCAGCCCACTCCCGGGGGTGGAGACCCAGTACTTC	CASSPLPGVETQYF
TRBJ2-3	15	TRBV7-2	.	.	TGTGCCAGCAGCTTGGTGGGAGATATCACAGATACGCAGTATTTT	CASSLVGDITDTQYF
TRBJ2-7	15	TRBV7-3	.	.	TGTGCCAGCAGCCTAGGGCCGGGAACATCCTACGAGCAGTACTTC	CASSLGPGTSYEQYF
TRBJ2-3	16	TRBV10-3	TRBD2	.	TGTGCCATCAGACCCGGGACTAGCGGGAGAACAGATACGCAGTATTTT	CAIRPGTSGRTDTQYF
TRBJ1-2	13	TRBV7-6	.	few	TGTGCCAGGGTTTCATCGGGGGACGGGGGCTACACCTTC	CARVSSGDGGYTF
TRBJ2-1	12	TRBV6-6	TRBD2	.	TGTGCCAGCAGTCCGGGAGGGACAGAGCAGTTCTTC	CASSPGGTEQFF
TRBJ2-1	13	TRBV5-1	TRBD2	.	TGCGCCAGCAGGGCGAGCGGGAGAGAAGAGCAGTTCTTC	CASRASGREEQFF
TRBJ2-7	13	TRBV30	.	.	TGTGCCTGGAGTGTACGAGCGAGCGGGGAGCAGTACTTC	CAWSVRASGEQYF
TRBJ2-5	12	TRBV6-1	TRBD1	.	TGTGCCAGCAGTCTCGGACAGGCCGTCTTTTACTTC	CASSLGQAVFYF
TRBJ2-2	14	TRBV2	TRBD2	.	TGTGCCAGCTCCTTAGCGGGGGAGACCGGGGAGCTGTTTTTT	CASSLAGETGELFF
TRBJ2-2	15	TRBV7-2	TRBD2	once	TGTGCCAGCAGCTTACTTACAGCGGGGGGCGGGGAGCTGTTTTTT	CASSLLTAGGGELFF
TRBJ1-1	14	TRBV2	TRBD1	.	TGTGCCAGCAGGGACAGGGTTAGTATTACGGAAGCTTTCTTT	CASRDRVSITEAFF
TRBJ2-2	13	TRBV6-1	.	.	TGTGCCAGCACCCTTCGGGGCACCGGGGAGCTGTTTTTT	CASTLRGTGELFF
TRBJ1-1	12	TRBV9	.	.	TGTGCCAGCAGCGTAGGCCAGGATGAAGCTTTCTTT	CASSVGQDEAFF
TRBJ2-2	14	TRBV6-5	TRBD1	.	TGTGCCAGCAGAAACAGGGGGCTGAACGGGGAGCTGTTTTTT	CASRNRGLNGELFF
TRBJ2-1	23	TRBV28	TRBD2	.	TGTGCCAGCAGTTTATTTCCTAGCGGGAGGGCCACTCTGATTCGAGGCACCTACAATGAGCAGTTCTTC	CASSLFPSGRATLIRGTYNEQFF
TRBJ2-3	20	TRBV4-2	TRBD2	.	TGTGCCAGCAGCCAAGATAAGCGGACTAGCGGGAGGGTAGTACCGGATACGCAGTATTTT	CASSQDKRTSGRVVPDTQYF
TRBJ2-5	13	TRBV27	.	.	TGTGCCAGCAGTTCCCGAGGGGGTCAGACCCAGTACTTC	CASSSRGGQTQYF
TRBJ2-7	15	TRBV5-5	TRBD1	.	TGTGCCAGCAGCCCCCCCCAGGGGGTCCTCGACGAGCAGTACTTC	CASSPPQGVLDEQYF
TRBJ2-7	14	TRBV28	TRBD2	.	TGTGCCAGCAGTTTGGCTAGCGGGCTCTACGAGCAGTACTTC	CASSLASGLYEQYF
TRBJ2-7	12	TRBV30	.	.	TGTGCCTGGAGGTATGGCACCTACGAGCAGTACTTC	CAWRYGTYEQYF